This TCR beta chain was identified in a study of shared clonotypes between healthy human individuals. Study details: CD4 naive and CD4 memory each took three plates per donor, while CD8 naive took two and CD8 memory one.

The table came from immunoSEQ multiplex PCR; TCRdb's copy has only in-frame clones and leaves some out. The sample lists about a million clones; 70% to 85% were seen once. Study-level results: Donors were few, which limited the genetic and exposure-history diversity represented.

Germline CDR1 is MGHRA and CDR2 is YSYEKL. The CDR3 totals 14 residues. Trimming pared 0 bases from V and 9 bases from J, leaving 12 bases between. As for this clone: Its antigen remains unidentified.

The specimen sequenced was memory CD4+ T cells from PBMCs. This sample's subset: CD45RA-negative fraction. The rearrangement links TRBV4-1 to TRBJ2-1, with D perhaps matching TRBD2 (7 bases). The sequence derives from a man aged 18 to 30 in good health. Some clones in this sample may be carry-over from other donors' samples. For the CDR3, the DNA is TGCGCCAGCAGCCAAGACGGGGGGCAGGGTGAGCAGTTCTTC. Protein product: CASSQDGGQGEQFF.